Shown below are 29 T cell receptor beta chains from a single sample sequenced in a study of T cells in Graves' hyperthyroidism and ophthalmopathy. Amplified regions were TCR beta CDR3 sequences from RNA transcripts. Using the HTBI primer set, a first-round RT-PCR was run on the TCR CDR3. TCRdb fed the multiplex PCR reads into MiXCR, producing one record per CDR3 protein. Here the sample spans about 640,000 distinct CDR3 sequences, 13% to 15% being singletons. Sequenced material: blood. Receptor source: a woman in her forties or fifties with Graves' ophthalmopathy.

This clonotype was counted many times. The CDR3 loop is CASTSQPQHF. CDR3 sequence (DNA): TGCGCCAGCACCTCCCAGCCCCAGCATTTT. The V gene is TRBV5-1, the J gene TRBJ1-5; D gene unclear. Germline V gene lookup returns CDR1 SGHRS and CDR2 YFSETQ. Trimming stripped 6 bases from V and 7 bases from J, with 5 bases between. The length of the CDR3 is 10 residues.

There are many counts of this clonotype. The CDR3 DNA reads TGCGCCAGCAGCTTGTCGACAGTCACGCAGTATTTT. This codes for CASSLSTVTQYF. The chain has TRBV5-1 and TRBJ2-3; possibly TRBD1 for D (5 bases). This CDR3 spans 12 amino acids. With 1 base removed from V and 9 bases from J, the gap between germline ends came to 9 bases. Per germline, CDR1 SGHRS and CDR2 YFSETQ. The full variable domain, in which reference TRBV5-1 and TRBJ2-3 provide the parts outside the CDR3, is KAGVTQTPRYLIKTRGQQVTLSCSPISGHRSVSWYQQTPGQGLQFLFEYFSETQRNKGNFPGRFSGRQFSNSRSEMNVSTLELGDSALYLCASSLSTVTQYFGPGTRLTVL.

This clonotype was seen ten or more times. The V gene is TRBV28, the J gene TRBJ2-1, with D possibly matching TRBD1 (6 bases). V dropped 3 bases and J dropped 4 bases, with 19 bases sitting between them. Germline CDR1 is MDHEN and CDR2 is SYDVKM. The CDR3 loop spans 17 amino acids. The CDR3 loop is CASSFSRGTPPYNEQFF. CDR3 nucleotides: TGTGCCAGCAGTTTTTCTAGGGGGACACCACCTTACAATGAGCAGTTCTTC.

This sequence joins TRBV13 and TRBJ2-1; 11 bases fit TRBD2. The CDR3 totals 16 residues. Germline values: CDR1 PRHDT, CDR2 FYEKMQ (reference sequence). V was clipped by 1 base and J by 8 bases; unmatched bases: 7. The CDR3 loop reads CASSLVAGGPRHEQFF. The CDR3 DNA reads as TGTGCCAGCAGCTTAGTAGCGGGAGGGCCGAGGCATGAGCAGTTCTTC.

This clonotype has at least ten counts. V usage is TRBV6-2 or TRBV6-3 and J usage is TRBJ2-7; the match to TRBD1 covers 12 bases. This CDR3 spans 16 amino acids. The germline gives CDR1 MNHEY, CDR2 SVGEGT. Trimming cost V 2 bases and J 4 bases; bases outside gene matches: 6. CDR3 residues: CASSYTPGQGAYEQYF. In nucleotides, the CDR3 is TGTGCCAGCAGTTACACTCCGGGACAGGGGGCTTACGAGCAGTACTTC.

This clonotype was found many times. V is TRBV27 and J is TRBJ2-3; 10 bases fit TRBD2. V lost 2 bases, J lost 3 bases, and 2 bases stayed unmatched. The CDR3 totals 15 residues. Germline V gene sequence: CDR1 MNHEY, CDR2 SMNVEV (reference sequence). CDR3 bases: TGTGCCAGCAGTTTACCAGCGGGAGGGACAGATACGCAGTATTTT. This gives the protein CASSLPAGGTDTQYF.

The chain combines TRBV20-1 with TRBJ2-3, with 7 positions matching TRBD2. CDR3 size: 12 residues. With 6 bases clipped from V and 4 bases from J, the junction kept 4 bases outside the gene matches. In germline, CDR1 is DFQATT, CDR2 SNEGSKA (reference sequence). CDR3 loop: CSARLAPDTQYF. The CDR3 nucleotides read TGCAGTGCACGACTAGCACCAGATACGCAGTATTTT.

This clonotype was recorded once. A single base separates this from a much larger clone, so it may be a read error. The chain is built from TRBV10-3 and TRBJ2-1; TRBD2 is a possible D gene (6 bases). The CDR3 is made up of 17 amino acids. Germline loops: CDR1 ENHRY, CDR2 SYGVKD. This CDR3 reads CVVSESFWGLQINEQFF. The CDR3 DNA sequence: TGTGTCGTCAGTGAGTCCTTTTGGGGACTCCAGATCAATGAGCAGTTCTTC.

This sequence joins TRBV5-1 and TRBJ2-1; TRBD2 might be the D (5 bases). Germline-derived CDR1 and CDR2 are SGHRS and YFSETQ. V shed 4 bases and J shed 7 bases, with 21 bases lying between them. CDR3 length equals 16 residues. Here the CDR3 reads CASSRAGRPFNNEQFF. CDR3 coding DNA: TGCGCCAGCAGCCGCGCGGGTAGACCCTTCAATAATGAGCAGTTCTTC.

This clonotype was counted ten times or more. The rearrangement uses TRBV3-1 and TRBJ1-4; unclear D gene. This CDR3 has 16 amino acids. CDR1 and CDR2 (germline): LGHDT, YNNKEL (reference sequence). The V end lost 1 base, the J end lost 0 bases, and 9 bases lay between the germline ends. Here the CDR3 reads CASSQGLGPTNEKLFF. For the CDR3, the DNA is TGTGCCAGCAGCCAAGGTCTAGGACCAACTAATGAAAAACTGTTTTTT.

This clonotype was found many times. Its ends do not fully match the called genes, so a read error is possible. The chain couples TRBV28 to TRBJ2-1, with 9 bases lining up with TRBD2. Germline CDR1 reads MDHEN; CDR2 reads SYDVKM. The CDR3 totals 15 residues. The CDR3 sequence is CASSLSGTSNNEQFF. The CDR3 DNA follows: TGTGCCAGCAGCTTATCCGGGACTAGCAACAATGAGCAGTTCTTC.

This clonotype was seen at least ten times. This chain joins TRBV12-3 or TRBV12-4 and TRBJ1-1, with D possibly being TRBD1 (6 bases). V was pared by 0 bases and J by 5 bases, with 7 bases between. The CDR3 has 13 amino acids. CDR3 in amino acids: CASSLARGTEAFF. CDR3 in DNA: TGTGCCAGCAGTTTAGCCAGGGGTACTGAAGCTTTCTTT.

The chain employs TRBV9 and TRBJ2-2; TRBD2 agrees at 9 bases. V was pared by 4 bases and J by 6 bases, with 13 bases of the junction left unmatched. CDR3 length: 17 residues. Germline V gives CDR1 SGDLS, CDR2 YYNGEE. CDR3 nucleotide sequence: TGTGCCAGCAGCCCTCGCGGGTCTCTAGCGGGACCCGGGGAGCTGTTTTTT. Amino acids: CASSPRGSLAGPGELFF.

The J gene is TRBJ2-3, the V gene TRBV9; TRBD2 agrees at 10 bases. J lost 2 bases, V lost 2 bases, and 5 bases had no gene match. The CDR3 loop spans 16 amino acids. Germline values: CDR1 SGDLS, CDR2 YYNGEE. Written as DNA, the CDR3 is TGTGCCAGCAGCGTTGGACTAGCGGAGCACACAGATACGCAGTATTTT. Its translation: CASSVGLAEHTDTQYF. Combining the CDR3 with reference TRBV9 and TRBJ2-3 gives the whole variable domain DSGVTQTPKHLITATGQRVTLRCSPRSGDLSVYWYQQSLDQGLQFLIQYYNGEERAKGNILERFSAQQFPDLHSELNLSSLELGDSALYFCASSVGLAEHTDTQYFGPGTRLTVL.

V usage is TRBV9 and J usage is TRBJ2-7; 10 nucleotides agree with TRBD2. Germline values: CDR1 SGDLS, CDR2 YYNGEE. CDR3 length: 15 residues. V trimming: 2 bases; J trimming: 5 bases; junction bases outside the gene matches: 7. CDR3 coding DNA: TGTGCCAGCAGCGTGGGAACTAGCGGGACCCACGAGCAGTACTTC. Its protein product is CASSVGTSGTHEQYF.

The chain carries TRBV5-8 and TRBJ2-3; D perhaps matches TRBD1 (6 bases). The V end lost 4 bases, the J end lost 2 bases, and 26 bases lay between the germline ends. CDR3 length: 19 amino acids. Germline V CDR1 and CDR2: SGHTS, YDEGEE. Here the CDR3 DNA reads TGTGCCAGCAGCCCGGTACTTGCGTTTGGACAGCCAGACACAGATACGCAGTATTTT. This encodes CASSPVLAFGQPDTDTQYF.

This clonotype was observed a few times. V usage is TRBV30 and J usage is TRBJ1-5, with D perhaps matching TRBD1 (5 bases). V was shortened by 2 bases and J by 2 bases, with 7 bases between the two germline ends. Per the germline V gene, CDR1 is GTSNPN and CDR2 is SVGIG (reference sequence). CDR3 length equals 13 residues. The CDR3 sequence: CAWSSRGNQPQHF. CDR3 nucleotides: TGTGCCTGGAGTAGCAGGGGCAATCAGCCCCAGCATTTT. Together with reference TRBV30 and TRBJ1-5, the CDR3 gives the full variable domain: SQTIHQWPATLVQPVGSPLSLECTVEGTSNPNLYWYRQAAGRGLQLLFYSVGIGQISSEVPQNLSASRPQDRQFILSSKKLLLSDSGFYLCAWSSRGNQPQHFGDGTRLSIL.

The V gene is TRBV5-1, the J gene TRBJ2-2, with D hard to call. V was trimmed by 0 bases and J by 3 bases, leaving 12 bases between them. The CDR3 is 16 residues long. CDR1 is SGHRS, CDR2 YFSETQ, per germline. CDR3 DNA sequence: TGCGCCAGCAGCTTGGTCCCGTGGCCGGACACCGGGGAGCTGTTTTTT. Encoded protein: CASSLVPWPDTGELFF.

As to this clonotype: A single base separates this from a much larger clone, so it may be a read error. Here the CDR3 DNA reads TGTGCCATCAGCCTAAAGGTTGCGGGAGATTTCTACGAGCAGTACTTC. Its protein product is CAISLKVAGDFYEQYF. The chain links TRBV5-5 to TRBJ2-7, with TRBD2 matching 7 bases. The CDR3 length is 16 residues. Germline-derived CDR1 and CDR2 are SGHKS and YYEKEE (reference sequence).

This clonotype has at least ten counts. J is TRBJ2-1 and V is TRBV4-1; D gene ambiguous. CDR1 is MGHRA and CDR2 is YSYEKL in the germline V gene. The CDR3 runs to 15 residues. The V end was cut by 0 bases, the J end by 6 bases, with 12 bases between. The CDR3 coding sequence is TGCGCCAGCAGCCAAGAGGCCCAGTGGCCCAATGAGCAGTTCTTC. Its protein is CASSQEAQWPNEQFF.

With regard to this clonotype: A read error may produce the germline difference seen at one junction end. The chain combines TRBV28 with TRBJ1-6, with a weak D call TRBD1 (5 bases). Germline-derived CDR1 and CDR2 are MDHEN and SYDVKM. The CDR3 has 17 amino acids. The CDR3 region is CTSSFPSTAGGNSPLHF. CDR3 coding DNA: TGTACCAGCAGTTTTCCCTCGACAGCGGGTGGTAATTCACCCCTCCACTTT.

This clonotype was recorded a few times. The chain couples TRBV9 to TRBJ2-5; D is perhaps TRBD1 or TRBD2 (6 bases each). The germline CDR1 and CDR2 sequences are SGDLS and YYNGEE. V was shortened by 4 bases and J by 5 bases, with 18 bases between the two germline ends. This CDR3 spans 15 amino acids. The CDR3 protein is CASSPYPQGRETQYF. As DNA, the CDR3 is TGTGCCAGCAGCCCATACCCTCAGGGGAGGGAGACCCAGTACTTC.

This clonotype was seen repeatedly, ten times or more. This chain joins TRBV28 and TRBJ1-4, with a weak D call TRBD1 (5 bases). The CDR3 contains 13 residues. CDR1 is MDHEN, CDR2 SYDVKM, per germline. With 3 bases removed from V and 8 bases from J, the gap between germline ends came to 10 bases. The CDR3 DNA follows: TGTGCCAGCAGTTTTGGGGGTGGAGAAAAACTGTTTTTT. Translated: CASSFGGGEKLFF.

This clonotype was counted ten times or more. The CDR3 reads CASSPRGRGNNEKLFF. The CDR3 region has the DNA TGTGCCAGCTCACCACGGGGGCGAGGAAATAATGAAAAACTGTTTTTT. J is TRBJ1-4 and V is TRBV18; perhaps TRBD1 as D (6 bases). The ends were cut back, 1 base at V and 4 bases at J, with 13 bases in the middle. This CDR3 is 16 amino acids long. Germline V gene lookup returns CDR1 KGHSH and CDR2 LQKENI.

CDR3 coding DNA: TGTGCCACCTACGGACAGGGGGTCTACGAGCAGTACTTC. It yields the protein CATYGQGVYEQYF. V gene TRBV10-3 combines with J gene TRBJ2-7, with TRBD1 matching over 10 bases. V shed 10 bases, J shed 3 bases, and the junction held 6 bases outside the gene matches. The CDR3 contains 13 residues. The V gene's germline CDR1 is ENHRY and CDR2 SYGVKD.

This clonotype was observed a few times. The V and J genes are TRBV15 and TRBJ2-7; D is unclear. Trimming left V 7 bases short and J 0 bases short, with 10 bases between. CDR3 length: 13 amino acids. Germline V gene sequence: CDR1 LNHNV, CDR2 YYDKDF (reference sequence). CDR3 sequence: CATTTSTSYEQYF. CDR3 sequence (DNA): TGTGCCACCACGACAAGTACCTCCTACGAGCAGTACTTC.

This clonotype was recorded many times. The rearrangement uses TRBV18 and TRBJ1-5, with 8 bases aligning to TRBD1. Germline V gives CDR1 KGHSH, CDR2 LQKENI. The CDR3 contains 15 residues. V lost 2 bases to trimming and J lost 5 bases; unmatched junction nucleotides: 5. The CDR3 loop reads CASSPNAGGDQPQHF. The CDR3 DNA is TGTGCCAGCTCACCAAATGCAGGGGGCGATCAGCCCCAGCATTTT.

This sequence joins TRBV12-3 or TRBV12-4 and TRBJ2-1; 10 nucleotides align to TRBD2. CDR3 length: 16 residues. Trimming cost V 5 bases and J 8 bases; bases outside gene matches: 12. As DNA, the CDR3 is TGTGCCAGCAGTCTCTCAAGCGGGAGGGCCCGGGATGAGCAGTTCTTC. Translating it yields CASSLSSGRARDEQFF.

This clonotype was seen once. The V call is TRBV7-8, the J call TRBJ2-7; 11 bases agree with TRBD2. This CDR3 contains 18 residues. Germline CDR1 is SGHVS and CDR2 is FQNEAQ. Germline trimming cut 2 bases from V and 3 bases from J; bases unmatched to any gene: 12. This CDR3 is CASSLPTTSSGRNYEQYF. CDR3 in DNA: TGTGCCAGCAGCTTACCGACGACATCTAGCGGGAGGAACTACGAGCAGTACTTC.